The T cell receptor beta chain described here comes from a study of shared clonotypes between healthy human individuals. Notes on this clone: Its cognate antigen is unknown.

CD45RO negativity and positive selection for CCR7 defined naive CD8 cells, a population that excluded terminally differentiated effector memory CD45RA+ cells. Study-wide results and caveats: Despite large depth, sorted-subset datasets appeared incompletely sequenced. The naive CD4 repertoires of a few donors were compared, and 5% to 6.5% of clonotypes were shared.

Measured with immunoSEQ multiplex PCR; TCRdb has only the in-frame clones, and not every one. Of more than 600,000 clones in the sample, 92% were seen once. Sequences were obtained from naive CD8+ T cells sorted from blood. This receptor was obtained from a young man in good health.

The CDR3 sequence is CASSPRTPGQNTDTQYF. CDR3 nucleotide sequence: TGTGCCAGCAGTCCCCGAACCCCGGGACAGAACACAGATACGCAGTATTTT. The chain links TRBV7-9 to TRBJ2-3; TRBD1 matches at 7 bases. Unmatched junction bases numbered 14, after V lost 6 bases and J lost 2 bases. CDR3 size: 17 residues. In germline, CDR1 is SEHNR, CDR2 FQNEAQ (reference sequence).